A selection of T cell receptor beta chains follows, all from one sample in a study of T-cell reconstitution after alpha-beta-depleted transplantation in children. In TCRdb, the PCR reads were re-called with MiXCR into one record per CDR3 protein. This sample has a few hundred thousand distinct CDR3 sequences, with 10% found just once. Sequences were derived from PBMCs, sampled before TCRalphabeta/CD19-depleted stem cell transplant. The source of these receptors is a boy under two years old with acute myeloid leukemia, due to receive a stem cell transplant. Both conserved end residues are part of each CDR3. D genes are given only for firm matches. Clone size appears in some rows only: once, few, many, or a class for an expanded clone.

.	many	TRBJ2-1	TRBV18	CASSPDISITYNEQFF	TGTGCCAGCTCACCAGACATAAGTATTACCTACAATGAGCAGTTCTTC
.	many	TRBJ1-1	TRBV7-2	CASSKGQNTEAFF	TGTGCCAGCAGCAAGGGACAGAACACTGAAGCTTTCTTT
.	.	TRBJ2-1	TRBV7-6	CASSLVGRNNEQFF	TGTGCCAGCAGCTTAGTGGGGCGGAACAATGAGCAGTTCTTC
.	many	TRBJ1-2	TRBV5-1	CASSFDSDYGYTF	TGCGCCAGCAGCTTCGACAGCGACTATGGCTACACCTTC
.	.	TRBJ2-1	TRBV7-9	CASSPDSPEEQFF	TGTGCCAGCAGCCCGGACAGCCCAGAAGAGCAGTTCTTC
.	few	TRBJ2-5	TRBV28	CASSLEGWGETQYF	TGTGCCAGCAGTTTGGAGGGCTGGGGGGAGACCCAGTACTTC
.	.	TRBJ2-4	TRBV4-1	CASSQEGFLAKNIQYF	TGCGCCAGCAGCCAAGAGGGATTTCTAGCCAAAAACATTCAGTACTTC
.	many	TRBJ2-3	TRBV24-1	CATSDPAGADTQYF	TGTGCCACCAGTGATCCCGCGGGTGCGGATACGCAGTATTTT
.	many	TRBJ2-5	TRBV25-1	CASSADSRRRTQYF	TGTGCCAGCAGTGCGGACAGCCGAAGAAGGACCCAGTACTTC
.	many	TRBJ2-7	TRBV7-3	CASSFDGTYEQYF	TGTGCCAGCAGCTTTGACGGAACCTACGAGCAGTACTTC